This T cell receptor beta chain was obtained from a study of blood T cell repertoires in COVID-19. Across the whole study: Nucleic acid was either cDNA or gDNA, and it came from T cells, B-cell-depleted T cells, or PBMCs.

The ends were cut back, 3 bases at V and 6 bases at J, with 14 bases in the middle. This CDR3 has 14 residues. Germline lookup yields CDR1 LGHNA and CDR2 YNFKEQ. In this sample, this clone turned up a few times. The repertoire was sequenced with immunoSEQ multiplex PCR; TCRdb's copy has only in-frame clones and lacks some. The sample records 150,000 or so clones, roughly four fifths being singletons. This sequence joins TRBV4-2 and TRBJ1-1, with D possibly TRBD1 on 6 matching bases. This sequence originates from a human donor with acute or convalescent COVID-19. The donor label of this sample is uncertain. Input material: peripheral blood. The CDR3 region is CASSHTLGGSEAFF. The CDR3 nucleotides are TGTGCCAGCAGCCACACGCTAGGGGGTTCTGAAGCTTTCTTT.